The entry below describes one TCR beta chain. What it recognizes is unknown. This record belongs to a study of vaccination and CD4 T cells after COVID-19. Study details: Overlapping peptides of the spike proteins of SARS-CoV-2, HCoV-NL63, HCoV-OC43 and HCoV-229E were used for cell stimulation.

The Oncomine TCR Beta short-read assay was applied to DNA of cultured CD4+ T cells. After culture, CD4+ T cells served as the source for genomic DNA extraction. Using its own MiXCR run on the PCR reads, TCRdb lists one record per CDR3 protein. The sample lists over 10,000 distinct CDR3 sequences; about 50% were seen once. Treatment defined: approximately 9-day PBMC culture with coronavirus spike peptide pools or control peptides (ViraFEST assay). Antigen-specific T cells were expanded with peptide pools by ViraFEST, and TCRs were then sequenced. CDR3 length equals 14 residues. CDR1 MDHEN and CDR2 SYDVKM come from the germline V gene. With 3 bases clipped from V and 4 bases from J, the junction kept 1 base outside the gene matches.

The chain joins TRBV28 to TRBJ1-2, with TRBD1 identical over 11 bases. Source material: CD4+ T cells from blood, cultured in vitro. This sequence was found in a human donor who had recovered from COVID-19. For the CDR3, the DNA is TGTGCCAGCAGTTTGGGACAGGGGGTCTATGGCTACACCTTC. This codes for CASSLGQGVYGYTF.